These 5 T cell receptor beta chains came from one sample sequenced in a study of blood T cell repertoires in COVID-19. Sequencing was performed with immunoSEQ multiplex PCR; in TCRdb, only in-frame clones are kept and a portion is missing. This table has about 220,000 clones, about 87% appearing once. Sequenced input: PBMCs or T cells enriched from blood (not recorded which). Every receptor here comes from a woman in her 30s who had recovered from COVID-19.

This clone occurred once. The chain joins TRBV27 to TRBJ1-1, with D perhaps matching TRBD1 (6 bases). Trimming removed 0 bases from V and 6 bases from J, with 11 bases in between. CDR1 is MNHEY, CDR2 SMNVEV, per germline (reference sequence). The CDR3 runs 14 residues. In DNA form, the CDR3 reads TGTGCCAGCAGTTTATCGATCAGGGGATCTGAAGCTTTCTTT. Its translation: CASSLSIRGSEAFF.

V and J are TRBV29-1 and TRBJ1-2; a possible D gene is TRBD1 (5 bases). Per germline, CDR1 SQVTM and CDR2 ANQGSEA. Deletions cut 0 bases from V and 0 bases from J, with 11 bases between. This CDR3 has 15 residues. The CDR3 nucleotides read TGCAGCGTTGAAGATCCGGACAATGCTAACTATGGCTACACCTTC. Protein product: CSVEDPDNANYGYTF. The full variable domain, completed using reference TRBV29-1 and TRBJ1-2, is SAVISQKPSRDICQRGTSLTIQCQVDSQVTMMFWYRQQPGQSLTLIATANQGSEATYESGFVIDKFPISRPNLTFSTLTVSNMSPEDSSIYLCSVEDPDNANYGYTFGSGTRLTVV.

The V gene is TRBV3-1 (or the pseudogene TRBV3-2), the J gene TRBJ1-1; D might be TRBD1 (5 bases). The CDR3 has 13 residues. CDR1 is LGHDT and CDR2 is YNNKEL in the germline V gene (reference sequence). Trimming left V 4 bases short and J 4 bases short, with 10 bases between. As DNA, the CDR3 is TGTGCCAGCAGCCGAAAACAGGTCACTGAAGCTTTCTTT. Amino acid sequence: CASSRKQVTEAFF.

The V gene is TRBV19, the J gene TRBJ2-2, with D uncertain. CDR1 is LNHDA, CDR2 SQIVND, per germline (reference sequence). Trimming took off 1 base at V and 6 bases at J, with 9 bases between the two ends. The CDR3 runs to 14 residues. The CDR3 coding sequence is TGTGCCAGTAGTATAGGGGTGGGCGCCGGGGAGCTGTTTTTT. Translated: CASSIGVGAGELFF.

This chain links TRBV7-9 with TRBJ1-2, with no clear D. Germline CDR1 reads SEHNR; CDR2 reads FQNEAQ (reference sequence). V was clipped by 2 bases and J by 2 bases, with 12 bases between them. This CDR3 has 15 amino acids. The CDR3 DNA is TGTGCCAGCAGCTTATGGGTGGCAGCGAACTATGGCTACACCTTC. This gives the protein CASSLWVAANYGYTF.